Below, 7 T cell receptor beta chains from the same sample are listed, as sequenced in a study of blood T cell repertoires in COVID-19. Some clones are missing from TCRdb's copy, which holds only in-frame ones; the method was immunoSEQ multiplex PCR. Here the sample spans 60,000 to 75,000 clones, roughly 80% being singletons. The sample taken for sequencing was peripheral blood. The receptors derive from a woman in her forties or fifties with active or convalescent COVID-19.

The V call is TRBV6-5, the J call TRBJ1-2, with D uncertain. The germline gives CDR1 MNHEY, CDR2 SVGAGI. V was cut by 5 bases and J by 6 bases, with 13 bases left in between. The CDR3 is 13 residues long. CDR3: CASSRGEGNGYTF. The CDR3 DNA follows: TGTGCCAGCAGTCGTGGGGAGGGAAATGGCTACACCTTC.

As DNA, the CDR3 is TGTGCCAGTAGTATAGATGGGGCAGGGGGGTTAAATCAGCCCCAGCATTTT. Encoded protein: CASSIDGAGGLNQPQHF. The genes are TRBV19 and TRBJ1-5; 7 bases align to TRBD1. J gave up 4 bases and V 0 bases, and 9 bases lay outside the gene matches. There are 17 residues in the CDR3. Germline assignment: CDR1 LNHDA and CDR2 SQIVND (reference sequence).

The chain uses TRBV24-1 and TRBJ2-2, with 13 bases fitting TRBD2. The CDR3 is made up of 16 amino acids. The trim removed 3 bases at V and 6 bases at J, leaving 3 bases unmatched. The germline gives CDR1 KGHDR, CDR2 SFDVKD. CDR3 amino acids: CATSDGTSGAAGELFF. The CDR3 DNA follows: TGTGCCACCAGTGATGGGACTAGCGGGGCGGCCGGGGAGCTGTTTTTT.

The V and J genes are TRBV7-9 and TRBJ2-3, with 8 bases lining up with TRBD2. V shed 4 bases, J shed 0 bases, and the junction held 9 bases outside the gene matches. There are 17 residues in the CDR3. CDR1 is SEHNR, CDR2 FQNEAQ, per germline (reference sequence). The CDR3 protein is CASSWAFSGTSTDTQYF. CDR3 bases: TGTGCCAGCAGCTGGGCCTTTAGCGGGACAAGCACAGATACGCAGTATTTT.

The chain carries TRBV28 and TRBJ2-1; 11 positions agree with TRBD2. This CDR3 is 19 amino acids long. The V and J ends lost 3 bases and 5 bases, in that order; junction bases with no gene match: 15. Germline V gene sequence: CDR1 MDHEN, CDR2 SYDVKM. The CDR3 protein is CASSFFTAYSGRVDNEQFF. CDR3 DNA sequence: TGTGCCAGCAGTTTTTTCACAGCTTATAGCGGGAGGGTTGACAATGAGCAGTTCTTC.

V usage is TRBV6-2 or TRBV6-3 and J usage is TRBJ1-1, with D tentatively TRBD1 (6 bases). Germline V gene sequence: CDR1 MNHEY, CDR2 SVGEGT. This CDR3 has 15 residues. V was clipped by 5 bases and J by 4 bases, with 17 bases between them. DNA of the CDR3: TGTGCCAGCAGTCCCCACAGGGCACCTAGCACTGAAGCTTTCTTT. Its translation is CASSPHRAPSTEAFF.

V and J are TRBV6-5 and TRBJ1-2; 8 bases fit TRBD1. The ends lost 5 bases at V and 8 bases at J; junction bases unmatched: 4. This CDR3 has 12 amino acids. Germline values: CDR1 MNHEY, CDR2 SVGAGI. CDR3 amino acids: CASSLAGGGYTF. The DNA for the CDR3 is TGTGCCAGCAGTCTCGCAGGGGGCGGCTACACCTTC.